A single sample is the source of the 22 T cell receptor beta chains below, sequenced in a study of CD8+CD57+ T cells in acquired aplastic anemia. Sequencing involved patients with CD8+CD57+ cell expansion previously shown by flow cytometry. CDR3 and TCR beta VDJ profiling relied on a genomic DNA template. One entry per CDR3 protein, called by TCRdb with MiXCR from the reads. The sample shows around 430,000 distinct CDR3 sequences, approximately 32% of them seen only once. The sequenced sample consisted of sorted CD4+, CD8+, or CD8+CD57+ T cells (not recorded which) from PBMCs. The receptor set was obtained from a human donor with aplastic anemia.

A note on this clonotype: A read error may be the cause here, since a much bigger clone is one base away. The gene calls are TRBV29-1 and TRBJ2-2; D possibly matches TRBD1 or TRBD2 (5 bases each). The CDR3 has 14 amino acids. Per germline, CDR1 SQVTM and CDR2 ANQGSEA. The CDR3 DNA reads as TGCGGCGTTTCCGGGACGGCGAACACCGGGGAGCTGTTTTTT. Its translation is CGVSGTANTGELFF.

This clonotype occurred many times. The chain couples TRBV7-9 to TRBJ2-7; possibly TRBD1 for D (5 bases). The germline V and J ends were trimmed by 7 bases and 6 bases, with 22 bases remaining between them. The V gene's germline CDR1 is SEHNR and CDR2 FQNEAQ (reference sequence). This CDR3 region has 15 residues. DNA of the CDR3: TGTGCCAGCAACCTCCAAGGGCAGGGATTGGGCGAGCAGTACTTC. Its translation is CASNLQGQGLGEQYF.

This rearrangement joins TRBV20-1 to TRBJ2-2; D may match TRBD1 or TRBD2 (6 bases each). Trimming removed 3 bases at V and 1 base at J, with 15 bases between. CDR1 and CDR2 (germline): DFQATT, SNEGSKA (reference sequence). The CDR3 runs to 16 residues. This CDR3 is CSARRGVWGNTGELFF. In DNA, the CDR3 is TGCAGTGCTAGGAGGGGGGTGTGGGGGAACACCGGGGAGCTGTTTTTT.

This chain links TRBV6-1 with TRBJ2-7; no clear D. Looked up from germline, CDR1 is MNHNS and CDR2 is SASEGT. V was shortened by 5 bases and J by 2 bases, with 16 bases between the two germline ends. The CDR3 loop spans 15 amino acids. CDR3 DNA: TGTGCCAGCAGTCGAGACGCCGCGTCGACCTACGAGCAGTACTTC. Translated, it gives CASSRDAASTYEQYF.

The chain employs TRBV15 and TRBJ2-7; 8 bases are a match to TRBD1. Germline V CDR1 and CDR2: LNHNV, YYDKDF (reference sequence). The trim removed 2 bases at V and 2 bases at J, leaving 2 bases unmatched. The CDR3 spans 14 residues. The DNA for the CDR3 is TGTGCCACCAGCAGATCACAGGGGGCCTACGAGCAGTACTTC. The encoded protein is CATSRSQGAYEQYF.

Ten or more counts support this clonotype. The gene calls are TRBV10-3 and TRBJ1-2; possible D gene TRBD1, 6 bases. This CDR3 region has 14 residues. Trimming removed 10 bases from V and 6 bases from J, with 21 bases in between. Germline loops: CDR1 ENHRY, CDR2 SYGVKD. The CDR3 DNA is TGTGCCACTTCCTCGGTACAGGGTGTTCATGGCTACACCTTC. It encodes CATSSVQGVHGYTF.

The CDR3 loop reads CASSPTLAGVVTQYF. CDR3 DNA sequence: TGCGCCAGCAGCCCTACTTTAGCGGGAGTTGTGACCCAGTACTTC. The gene calls are TRBV4-1 and TRBJ2-5; 9 nucleotides line up with TRBD2. This CDR3 contains 15 residues. CDR1 is MGHRA and CDR2 is YSYEKL in the germline V gene. The junction had 10 bases not matched to a gene; V was cut back by 4 bases and J by 7 bases.

The V gene is TRBV4-1, the J gene TRBJ2-1; perhaps TRBD2 as D (6 bases). V lost 4 bases to trimming and J lost 13 bases, with 17 bases between them. Germline CDR1 and CDR2: MGHRA and YSYEKL. The CDR3 is made up of 13 amino acids. CDR3 protein: CASSLSLPGTQFF. CDR3 DNA: TGCGCCAGCAGCCTTTCGTTGCCGGGGACTCAGTTCTTC.

This sequence joins TRBV11-1 and TRBJ1-5, with D tentatively TRBD1 (6 bases). CDR3 size: 17 residues. V shed 0 bases and J shed 1 base, with 13 bases lying between them. In germline, CDR1 is SGHAT, CDR2 FQDESV (reference sequence). CDR3 DNA sequence: TGTGCCAGCAGCTTAGCGTTTGCAGGGGAGAGCAATCAGCCCCAGCATTTT. Amino acids: CASSLAFAGESNQPQHF.

This clonotype was detected many times. This chain connects TRBV6-5 to TRBJ2-7; no firm D call. Germline values: CDR1 MNHEY, CDR2 SVGAGI. The V end lost 4 bases, the J end lost 3 bases, and 13 bases lay between the germline ends. This CDR3 has 14 amino acids. CDR3 coding DNA: TGTGCCAGCAGTTCGGGCAGGACCTTCTACGAGCAGTACTTC. It codes for CASSSGRTFYEQYF.

As for this clonotype: It may be a read error: a sequence one base away is much more abundant. The chain joins TRBV9 to TRBJ2-7; 8 bases are shared with TRBD2. The CDR3 covers 16 residues. CDR1 is SGDLS and CDR2 is YYNGEE in the germline V gene. CDR3 region: CASSASGSAPSDERYF. CDR3 coding DNA: TGTGCCAGCAGCGCGAGCGGGAGTGCGCCTTCCGACGAGCGGTACTTC.

This chain joins TRBV9 and TRBJ2-1; tentatively, D is TRBD2 (6 bases). The V end was cut by 4 bases, the J end by 4 bases, with 21 bases between. Germline loops: CDR1 SGDLS, CDR2 YYNGEE. The CDR3 totals 17 residues. The CDR3, as DNA: TGTGCCAGCAGCAGAACTTTAGCGGTGAAGACGTACAATGAGCAGTTCTTC. It codes for CASSRTLAVKTYNEQFF. The whole variable domain, filled in from reference TRBV9 and TRBJ2-1, reads DSGVTQTPKHLITATGQRVTLRCSPRSGDLSVYWYQQSLDQGLQFLIQYYNGEERAKGNILERFSAQQFPDLHSELNLSSLELGDSALYFCASSRTLAVKTYNEQFFGPGTRLTVL.

This clonotype has only a few counts. V gene TRBV7-6 combines with J gene TRBJ2-7, with D perhaps matching TRBD1 (6 bases). V shed 9 bases and J shed 7 bases, with 13 bases lying between them. CDR1 SGHVS and CDR2 FNYEAQ come from the germline V gene. The CDR3 extends over 11 amino acids. CDR3: CASRGGREQYF. The CDR3 DNA sequence: TGTGCCAGTAGAGGGGGAAGAGAGCAGTACTTC.

This clonotype was recorded at least ten times. The chain is built from TRBV29-1 and TRBJ1-5; D gene uncertain. V shed 4 bases and J shed 3 bases, with 10 bases lying between them. Germline CDR1 and CDR2: SQVTM and ANQGSEA. The length of the CDR3 is 13 residues. CDR3 nucleotides: TGCAGCGTTGGCGACGGTAACAATCAGCCCCAGCATTTT. Its protein is CSVGDGNNQPQHF.

There are many counts of this clonotype. The chain combines TRBV6-5 with TRBJ1-5; D is perhaps TRBD1 (5 bases). V was pared by 2 bases and J by 4 bases, with 12 bases between. Per germline, CDR1 MNHEY and CDR2 SVGAGI. The CDR3 is made up of 15 amino acids. The CDR3 DNA reads TGTGCCAGCAGTTACCCCCGGGGCGGGAATCAGCCCCAGCATTTT. Residues: CASSYPRGGNQPQHF.

This clonotype was counted between two and nine times. This sequence joins TRBV12-3 or TRBV12-4 and TRBJ2-5; maybe TRBD1 (5 bases). V was trimmed by 8 bases and J by 1 base, leaving 11 bases between them. This CDR3 has 13 amino acids. The CDR3 sequence: CASGSGFQETQYF. In DNA form, the CDR3 reads TGTGCCAGCGGGTCAGGGTTCCAAGAGACCCAGTACTTC.

Turning to this clonotype: A much larger clone is a single base away; this may be a read error. This chain links TRBV2 with TRBJ2-7; TRBD1 aligns across 11 bases. Germline V CDR1 and CDR2: SNHLY, FYNNEI. The CDR3 sequence is 14 residues long. DNA of the CDR3: TGTGCCAGCACCCCGGGACAGGGGGTTTACGAGCGGTACTTC. It is translated as CASTPGQGVYERYF.

This clonotype showed up just a few times. The rearrangement links TRBV19 to TRBJ2-5; no clear D gene. The CDR3 is 14 residues long. CDR1 and CDR2 from the germline V gene are LNHDA and SQIVND (reference sequence). The V end was cut by 6 bases, the J end by 0 bases, with 11 bases between. CDR3 amino acids: CASSPRPYQETQYF. As DNA, the CDR3 is TGTGCCAGTAGCCCCCGACCGTACCAAGAGACCCAGTACTTC.

The chain couples TRBV2 to TRBJ1-1; D remains ambiguous. Looked up from germline, CDR1 is SNHLY and CDR2 is FYNNEI. The CDR3 runs to 11 residues. The V end lost 7 bases, the J end lost 4 bases, and 7 bases lay between the germline ends. The CDR3 region is CASKVATEAFF. For the CDR3, the DNA is TGTGCCAGCAAAGTCGCCACTGAAGCTTTCTTT.

A few counts support this clonotype. One junction end disagrees with the germline gene, perhaps due to a read error. The chain recombines TRBV20-1 with TRBJ2-4; 11 bases agree with TRBD2. Germline CDR1 reads DFQATT; CDR2 reads SNEGSKA (reference sequence). The CDR3 has 17 amino acids. The chain's CDR3 is CSARVWGASGRSDIQYF. The CDR3 DNA reads as TGCAGTGCGAGAGTTTGGGGGGCTAGCGGGAGGTCTGACATTCAGTACTTC.

The table lists this clonotype with many counts. CDR3 sequence: CSVGAGTDYGYTF. Written as DNA, the CDR3 is TGCAGCGTTGGAGCAGGGACGGACTATGGCTACACCTTC. This chain uses TRBV29-1 with TRBJ1-2; TRBD1 might be the D (5 bases). Trimming left V 4 bases short and J 3 bases short, with 12 bases between. The germline V gene encodes CDR1 SQVTM and CDR2 ANQGSEA. The CDR3 contains 13 residues.

This clonotype came up many times. This chain links TRBV9 with TRBJ1-1; the D is unclear. The CDR3 has 14 residues. V gave up 1 base and J gave up 1 base, with 8 bases separating them. Germline V gives CDR1 SGDLS, CDR2 YYNGEE. This CDR3 is CASSVQTQNTEAFF. The CDR3 region has the DNA TGTGCCAGCAGCGTACAGACCCAGAACACTGAAGCTTTCTTT.